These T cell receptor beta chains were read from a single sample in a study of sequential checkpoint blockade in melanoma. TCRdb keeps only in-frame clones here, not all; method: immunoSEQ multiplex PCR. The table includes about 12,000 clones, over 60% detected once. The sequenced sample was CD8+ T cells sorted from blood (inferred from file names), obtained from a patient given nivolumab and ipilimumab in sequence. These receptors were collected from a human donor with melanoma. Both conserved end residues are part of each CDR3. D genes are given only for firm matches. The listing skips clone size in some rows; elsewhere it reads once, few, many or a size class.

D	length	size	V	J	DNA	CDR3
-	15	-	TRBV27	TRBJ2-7	TGTGCCAGCAGTTCAACGGGCAGGGGTATCTACGAGCAGTACTTC	CASSSTGRGIYEQYF
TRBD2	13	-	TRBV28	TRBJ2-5	TGTGCCAGCAGCGCCCGGGGGGGGGAGACCCAGTACTTC	CASSARGGETQYF
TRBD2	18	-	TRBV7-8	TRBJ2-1	TGTGCCAGCAGCTTAGCGCCTCGGCTAGCGGGATCTGACAATGAGCAGTTCTTC	CASSLAPRLAGSDNEQFF
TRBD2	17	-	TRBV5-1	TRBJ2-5	TGCGCCAGCAGCGATCCCCTAGCGGGAGTTTGGAGAGAGACCCAGTACTTC	CASSDPLAGVWRETQYF
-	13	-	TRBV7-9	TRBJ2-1	TGTGCCAGCAGCCCCCGAGAGTACAATGAGCAGTTCTTC	CASSPREYNEQFF
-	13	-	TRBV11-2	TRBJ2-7	TGTGCCAGCAGCTTAGGGACTCAGTACGAGCAGTACTTC	CASSLGTQYEQYF
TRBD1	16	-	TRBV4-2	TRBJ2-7	TGTGCCAGCAGCCTCCCCGGGACAGTGTTTACCTACGAGCAGTACTTC	CASSLPGTVFTYEQYF
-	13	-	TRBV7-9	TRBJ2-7	TGTGCCAGCAGCAAAGGGACAAGGTACGAGCAGTACTTC	CASSKGTRYEQYF
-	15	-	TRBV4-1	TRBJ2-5	TGCGCCAGCAGCCAAGTTTGGCAAGAACAAGAGACCCAGTACTTC	CASSQVWQEQETQYF
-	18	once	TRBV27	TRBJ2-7	TGTGCCAGCAGTTTAGTTGGGGGCGCATTGTCTCCTACCTACGAGCAGTACTTC	CASSLVGGALSPTYEQYF
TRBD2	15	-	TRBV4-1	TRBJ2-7	TGCGCCAGCAGCCAAGCCGAGCGGGAGGGCCGCGAGCAGTACTTC	CASSQAEREGREQYF
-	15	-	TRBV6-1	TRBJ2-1	TGTGCCAGCAGTGTCCGGGAGAGGGGTTACAATGAGCAGTTCTTC	CASSVRERGYNEQFF
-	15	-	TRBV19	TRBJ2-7	TGTGCCAGTAGTATAGCCAGGACTGGGCCCTACGAGCAGTACTTC	CASSIARTGPYEQYF
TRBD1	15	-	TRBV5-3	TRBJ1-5	TGTGTCAGAAAACCCGGGACAGGACCCAATCAGCCCCAGCATTTT	CVRKPGTGPNQPQHF
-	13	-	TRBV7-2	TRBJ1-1	TGTGCCAGCAGCTTATACGAGTTGACTGAAGCTTTCTTT	CASSLYELTEAFF
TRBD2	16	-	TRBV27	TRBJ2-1	TGTGCCAGCAGTTTGGGAGCGGGACTTACTAACAATGAGCAGTTCTTC	CASSLGAGLTNNEQFF
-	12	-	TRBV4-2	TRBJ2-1	TGTGCCAGCAGCCAGGAGGGGACTGAGCAGTTCTTC	CASSQEGTEQFF
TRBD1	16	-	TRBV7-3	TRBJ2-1	TGTGCCAGCAGCAGCCGGACAGGGGCATCCTACAATGAGCAGTTCTTC	CASSSRTGASYNEQFF
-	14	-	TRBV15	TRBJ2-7	TGTGCCACCAGCAGGGAGGGCACCTCCTACGAGCAGTACTTC	CATSREGTSYEQYF
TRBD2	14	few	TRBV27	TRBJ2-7	TGTGCCAGCGGAACTAGCGGGAGGTCCTACGAGCAGTACTTC	CASGTSGRSYEQYF
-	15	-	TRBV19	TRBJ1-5	TGTGCCAGTAGCACCGTCGGGGGTAGCAATCAGCCCCAGCATTTT	CASSTVGGSNQPQHF
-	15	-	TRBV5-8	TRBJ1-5	TGTGCCAGCAGCTTTTTTTCAGGGGACAATCAGCCCCAGCATTTT	CASSFFSGDNQPQHF
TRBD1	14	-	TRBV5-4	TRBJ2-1	TGTGCCAGCCTTGACAGGGGGCACTACAATGAGCAGTTCTTC	CASLDRGHYNEQFF
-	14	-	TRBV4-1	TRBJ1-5	TGCGCCAGCAGCCAGACCACAGGGAATCAGCCCCAGCATTTT	CASSQTTGNQPQHF
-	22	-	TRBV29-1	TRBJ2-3	TGCAGCGTTGAAGGGGGACAGGCATCAGAGCGGGAGGTCACGGGGAGCACAGATACGCAGTATTTT	CSVEGGQASEREVTGSTDTQYF
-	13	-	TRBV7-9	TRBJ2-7	TGTGCCAGCAGCCCCAGGGGTCCCTACGAGCAGTACTTC	CASSPRGPYEQYF
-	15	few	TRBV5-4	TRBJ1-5	TGTGCCAGCAGCTTTTTTTCAGGGGACAATCAGCCCCAGCATTTT	CASSFFSGDNQPQHF
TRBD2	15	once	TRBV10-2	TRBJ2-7	TGCGCCAGCAGTGAGGTCCCTAGCGGGAGCCACGAGCAGTACTTC	CASSEVPSGSHEQYF
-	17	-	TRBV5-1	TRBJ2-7	TGCGCCAGCAGCTTGTCTACCCGAGGGCAGGTTAACTACGAGCAGTACTTC	CASSLSTRGQVNYEQYF
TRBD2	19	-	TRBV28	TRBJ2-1	TGTGCCAGCAGTTATGCGGGAGTGACTAGCGGGAGAGAGTCCAATGAGCAGTTCTTC	CASSYAGVTSGRESNEQFF
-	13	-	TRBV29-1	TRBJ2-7	TGCAGCGTTCACCAGGGAAGCTCCTACGAGCAGTACTTC	CSVHQGSSYEQYF
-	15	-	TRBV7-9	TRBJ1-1	TGTGCCAGCAGCTTAGCCGGGACACCGAACACTGAAGCTTTCTTT	CASSLAGTPNTEAFF
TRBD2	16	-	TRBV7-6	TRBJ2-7	TGTGCCAGCAGCCCTTCCCCAAAGCGGGATTTCTACGAGCAGTACTTC	CASSPSPKRDFYEQYF
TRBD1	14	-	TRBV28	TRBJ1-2	TGTGCCAGCAGTTTAATCAGGGGGCCCTATGGCTACACCTTC	CASSLIRGPYGYTF
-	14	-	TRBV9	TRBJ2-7	TGTGCCAGCAGCGTAGCTGTAGGGGACTACGAGCAGTACTTC	CASSVAVGDYEQYF
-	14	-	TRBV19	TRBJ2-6	TGTGCCAGTACCACGGGGTCTGGGGCCAACGTCCTGACTTTC	CASTTGSGANVLTF
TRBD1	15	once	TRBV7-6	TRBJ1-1	TGTGCCAGCAGCTACCTGACAGGGTCGAACACTGAAGCTTTCTTT	CASSYLTGSNTEAFF
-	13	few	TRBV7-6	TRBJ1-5	TGTGCCAGCAGCTTAAAAGGGGTTCAGCCCCAGCATTTT	CASSLKGVQPQHF
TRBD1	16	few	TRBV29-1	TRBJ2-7	TGCAGCGTTGAAGATCTGGGTCCGGGACAGGGCTACGAGCAGTACTTC	CSVEDLGPGQGYEQYF
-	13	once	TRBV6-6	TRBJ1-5	TGTGCCAGCAGTTACTCCTCGGAGAAGCCCCAGCATTTT	CASSYSSEKPQHF
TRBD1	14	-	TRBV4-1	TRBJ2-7	TGCGCCAGCAGCCAAGTCAGGGGGAGTTACGAGCAGTACTTC	CASSQVRGSYEQYF
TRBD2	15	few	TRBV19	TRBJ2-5	TGTGCCAGTAGTACTACTAGCGGGAGTTTAGAGACCCAGTACTTC	CASSTTSGSLETQYF
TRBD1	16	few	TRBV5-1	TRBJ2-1	TGCGCCAGCAGCCAGAGACAGGGCCTACGATACAATGAGCAGTTCTTC	CASSQRQGLRYNEQFF
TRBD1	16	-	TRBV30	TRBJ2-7	TGTGCCTGGAGTGGACCAGGACAGGGAGTTCCCTACGAGCAGTACTTC	CAWSGPGQGVPYEQYF
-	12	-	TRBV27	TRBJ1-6	TGTGCCGCAAGGGAGGGTGCCTCACCCCTCCACTTT	CAAREGASPLHF
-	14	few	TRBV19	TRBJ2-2	TGTGCCAGTAGCTCCGGGGGGCTCCCCGGGGAGCTGTTTTTT	CASSSGGLPGELFF
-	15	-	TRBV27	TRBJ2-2	TGTGCCAGCAGTTTCACTAGGGGGAGCACCGGGGAGCTGTTTTTT	CASSFTRGSTGELFF
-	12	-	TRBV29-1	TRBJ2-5	TGCAGCGTTGAAGTCGGACAGGAGACCCAGTACTTC	CSVEVGQETQYF
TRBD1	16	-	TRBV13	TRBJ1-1	TGTGCCAGCAGCTCTTCGACAGGGATTTTCGGAACTGAAGCTTTCTTT	CASSSSTGIFGTEAFF
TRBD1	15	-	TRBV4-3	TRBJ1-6	TGCGCCAGCAGCGGGGGGACAGGTAAAAATTCACCCCTCCACTTT	CASSGGTGKNSPLHF
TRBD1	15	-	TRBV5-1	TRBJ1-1	TGCGCCAGCAGCATAACAGGGGCCTGGACCACTGAAGCTTTCTTT	CASSITGAWTTEAFF
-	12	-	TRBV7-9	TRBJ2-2	TGTGCCAGCAGCCCCTCGACCGGGGAGCTGTTTTTT	CASSPSTGELFF
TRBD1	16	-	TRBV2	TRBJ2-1	TGTGCCAGCAGTGAAGGGACAGGGGTGAGCGGCAATGAGCAGTTCTTC	CASSEGTGVSGNEQFF
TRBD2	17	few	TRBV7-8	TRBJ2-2	TGTGCCAGCAGCTTAGGTGCTAGCGGGGTTGGTACCGGGGAGCTGTTTTTT	CASSLGASGVGTGELFF